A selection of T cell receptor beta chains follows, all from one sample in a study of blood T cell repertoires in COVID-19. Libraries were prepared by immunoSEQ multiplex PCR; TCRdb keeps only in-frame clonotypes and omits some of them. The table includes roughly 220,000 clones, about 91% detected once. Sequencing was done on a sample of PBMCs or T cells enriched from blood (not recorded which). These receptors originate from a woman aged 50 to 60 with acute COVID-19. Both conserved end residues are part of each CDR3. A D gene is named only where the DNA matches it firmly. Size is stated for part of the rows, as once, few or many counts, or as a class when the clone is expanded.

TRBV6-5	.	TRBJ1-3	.	CASSYSKPSSGNTIYF	TGTGCCAGCAGTTACTCGAAACCGAGCTCTGGAAACACCATATATTTT
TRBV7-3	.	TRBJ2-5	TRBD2	CASSLGQREKETQYF	TGTGCCAGCAGCTTAGGGCAGCGGGAGAAAGAGACCCAGTACTTC
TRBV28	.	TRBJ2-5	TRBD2	CASSLDPLAGGRETQYF	TGTGCCAGCAGTTTAGACCCCCTAGCGGGAGGGAGGGAGACCCAGTACTTC
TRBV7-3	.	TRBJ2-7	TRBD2	CANPAGGYYEQYF	TGTGCCAACCCAGCGGGAGGGTACTACGAGCAGTACTTC
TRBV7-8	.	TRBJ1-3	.	CASSLVAGAENTIYF	TGTGCCAGCAGCTTAGTGGCAGGGGCGGAGAACACCATATATTTT
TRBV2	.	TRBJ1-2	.	CASRGRQSPGGYTF	TGTGCCAGCAGGGGTAGACAGAGCCCGGGTGGCTACACCTTC
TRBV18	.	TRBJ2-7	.	CASSLLAGNRGPTYEQYF	TGTGCCAGCTCACTCCTCGCGGGGAACAGGGGACCTACCTACGAGCAGTACTTC
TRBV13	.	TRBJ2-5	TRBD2	CASTLAAQTQYF	TGTGCCAGCACCCTAGCGGCGCAGACCCAGTACTTC
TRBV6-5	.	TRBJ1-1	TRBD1	CASSYLYGQAEAFF	TGTGCCAGCAGTTACCTCTATGGACAGGCCGAAGCTTTCTTT
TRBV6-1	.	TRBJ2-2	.	CASSEGRGWFTGELFF	TGTGCCAGCAGTGAAGGGAGAGGGTGGTTCACCGGGGAGCTGTTTTTT
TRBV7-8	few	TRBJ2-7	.	CASSLVYSYEQYF	TGTGCCAGCAGCTTAGTATACAGCTACGAGCAGTACTTC
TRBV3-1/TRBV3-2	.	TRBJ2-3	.	CASSQDWASSGGTQYF	TGTGCCAGCAGCCAAGATTGGGCCTCCTCTGGAGGAACGCAGTATTTT
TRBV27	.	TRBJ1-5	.	CASSPRRQRNQPQHF	TGTGCCAGCAGCCCACGGCGGCAGCGTAATCAGCCCCAGCATTTT
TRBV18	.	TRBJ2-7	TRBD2	CASSPRTSGNYEQYF	TGTGCCAGCTCCCCGCGGACTAGCGGGAACTACGAGCAGTACTTC
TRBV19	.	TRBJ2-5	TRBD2	CASSILAGGGQETQYF	TGTGCCAGTAGTATCCTAGCGGGGGGGGGCCAAGAGACCCAGTACTTC
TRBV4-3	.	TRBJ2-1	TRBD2	CASSQDGVAGGTREQFF	TGCGCCAGCAGCCAAGATGGGGTAGCGGGAGGGACGAGGGAGCAGTTCTTC
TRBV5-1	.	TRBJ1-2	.	CASSLILEGRSGYTF	TGCGCCAGCAGCTTGATTTTGGAGGGGAGGAGTGGCTACACCTTC
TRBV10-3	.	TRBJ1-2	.	CAISEQSSNYGYTF	TGTGCCATCAGTGAGCAGTCCTCTAACTATGGCTACACCTTC
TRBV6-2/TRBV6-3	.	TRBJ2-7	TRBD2	CASSHTSARYEQYF	TGTGCCAGCAGCCATACTAGCGCCCGTTACGAGCAGTACTTC
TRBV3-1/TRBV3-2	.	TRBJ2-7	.	CASSPTVVSYEQYF	TGTGCCAGCAGCCCTACAGTAGTCTCCTACGAGCAGTACTTC
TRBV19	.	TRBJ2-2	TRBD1	CASSIWDRATGELFF	TGTGCCAGTAGTATCTGGGACAGAGCCACCGGGGAGCTGTTTTTT
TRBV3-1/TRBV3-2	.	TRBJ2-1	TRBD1	CASSFPGQGANEQFF	TGTGCCAGCAGCTTCCCGGGACAGGGAGCCAATGAGCAGTTCTTC
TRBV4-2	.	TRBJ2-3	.	CASSQGGEGTDTQYF	TGTGCCAGCAGCCAAGGGGGGGAGGGCACAGATACGCAGTATTTT
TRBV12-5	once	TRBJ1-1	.	CASGLEGVETEAFF	TGTGCTAGTGGTTTAGAGGGTGTGGAGACTGAAGCTTTCTTT
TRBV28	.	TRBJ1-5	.	CASSLLTMAQPQHF	TGTGCCAGCAGTTTACTCACCATGGCTCAGCCCCAGCATTTT
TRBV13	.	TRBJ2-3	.	CASRWGHEQYF	TGTGCCAGCCGGTGGGGCCATGAGCAGTATTTT
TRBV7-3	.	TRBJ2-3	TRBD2	CASSRGGEDTQYF	TGTGCCAGCAGCCGGGGGGGGGAAGATACGCAGTATTTT
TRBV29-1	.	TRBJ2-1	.	CSVEDERVSYNEQFF	TGCAGCGTTGAAGACGAACGGGTCTCCTACAATGAGCAGTTCTTC
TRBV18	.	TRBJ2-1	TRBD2	CASSPLAGVEAGFF	TGTGCCAGCTCACCTCTAGCGGGAGTTGAGGCGGGATTCTTC
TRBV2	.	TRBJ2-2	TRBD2	CASSAPREANTGELFF	TGTGCCAGCAGTGCCCCCCGGGAGGCGAACACCGGGGAGCTGTTTTTT
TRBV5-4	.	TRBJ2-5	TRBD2	CASSLGGLAQETQYF	TGTGCCAGCAGCTTGGGGGGACTAGCACAAGAGACCCAGTACTTC
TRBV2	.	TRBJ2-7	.	CASSASVEGSYEQYF	TGTGCCAGCAGTGCTTCCGTGGAGGGGAGCTACGAGCAGTACTTC
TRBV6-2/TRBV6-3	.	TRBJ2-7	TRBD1	CASSYSGQVLYEQYF	TGTGCCAGCAGTTACTCGGGACAGGTCCTTTACGAGCAGTACTTC
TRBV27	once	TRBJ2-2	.	CASSFPGADGELFF	TGTGCCAGCAGTTTTCCGGGAGCGGACGGGGAGCTGTTTTTT
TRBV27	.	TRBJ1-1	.	CASSLRGGATNTEAFF	TGTGCCAGCAGTTTAAGGGGGGGGGCGACGAACACTGAAGCTTTCTTT
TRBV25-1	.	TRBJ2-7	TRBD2	CASSHPGGSSYEQYF	TGTGCCAGCAGTCACCCTGGCGGGAGCTCCTACGAGCAGTACTTC
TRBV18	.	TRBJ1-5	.	CASSPRSGNQPQHF	TGTGCCAGCTCACCACGCAGCGGGAATCAGCCCCAGCATTTT
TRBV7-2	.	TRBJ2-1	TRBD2	CASSVGGAGGFNEQFF	TGTGCCAGCAGCGTAGGTGGCGCGGGAGGTTTTAATGAGCAGTTCTTC
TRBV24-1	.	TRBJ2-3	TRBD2	CATSDPPGERESTDTQYF	TGTGCCACCAGTGATCCCCCTGGCGAGCGGGAAAGCACAGATACGCAGTATTTT
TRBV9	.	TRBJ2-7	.	CASSPKDYALSYEQYF	TGTGCCAGCAGCCCAAAGGACTACGCCCTCTCCTACGAGCAGTACTTC
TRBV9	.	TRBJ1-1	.	CASSVADRLTEAFF	TGTGCCAGCAGCGTAGCGGACCGACTAACTGAAGCTTTCTTT
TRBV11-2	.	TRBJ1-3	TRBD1	CASSSPGQGEYTIYF	TGTGCCAGCAGCTCACCGGGACAGGGAGAATACACCATATATTTT
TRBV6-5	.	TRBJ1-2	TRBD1	CASSYTGQGQGYTF	TGTGCCAGCAGTTACACCGGACAGGGGCAAGGCTACACCTTC
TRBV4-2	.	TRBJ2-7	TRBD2	CASSQGGGDRAYEQYF	TGTGCCAGCAGCCAGGGCGGGGGGGACCGCGCCTACGAGCAGTACTTC
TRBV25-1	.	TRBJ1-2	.	CASSEYEGYGYTF	TGTGCCAGCAGTGAATATGAGGGTTATGGCTACACCTTC
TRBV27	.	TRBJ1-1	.	CASSEVRARSAEAFF	TGTGCCAGCTCTGAGGTGAGGGCGAGGAGCGCTGAAGCTTTCTTT
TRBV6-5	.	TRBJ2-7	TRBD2	CASRLASSYEQYF	TGTGCCAGCAGACTAGCGAGCTCCTACGAGCAGTACTTC
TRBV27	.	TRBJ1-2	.	CASRSTGYYGYTF	TGTGCCAGCAGAAGTACAGGGTACTATGGCTACACCTTC
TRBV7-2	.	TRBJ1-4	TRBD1	CASSRRTGEKLFF	TGTGCCAGCAGCAGACGGACAGGAGAAAAACTGTTTTTT
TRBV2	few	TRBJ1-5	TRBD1	CASSGDRGVGSWQHF	TGTGCCAGCAGCGGCGACAGGGGAGTGGGTAGTTGGCAGCATTTT
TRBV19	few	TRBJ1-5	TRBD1	CASSLTGGNQPQHF	TGTGCCAGTAGCCTGACAGGGGGCAATCAGCCCCAGCATTTT
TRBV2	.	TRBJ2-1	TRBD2	CASSGFWIAGNEQFF	TGTGCCAGCAGTGGATTCTGGATAGCGGGGAATGAGCAGTTCTTC
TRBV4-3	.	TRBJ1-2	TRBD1	CASSQDLGTGGFYGYTF	TGCGCCAGCAGCCAAGATCTAGGGACAGGGGGCTTCTATGGCTACACCTTC
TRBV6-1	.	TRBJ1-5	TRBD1	CASSDRQGGYSNQPQHF	TGTGCCAGCAGTGACAGACAGGGCGGCTATAGCAATCAGCCCCAGCATTTT
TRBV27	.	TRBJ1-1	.	CASSPTWAGMNTEAFF	TGTGCCAGCAGTCCCACGTGGGCAGGGATGAACACTGAAGCTTTCTTT